One sample yielded the 26 T cell receptor beta chains listed below, sequenced in a study of identical twins. TCRdb re-derived calls from the 5' RACE reads in MiXCR, one entry per CDR3 protein. In the table there are hundreds of thousands of distinct CDR3 sequences, 20% to 25% of which are singletons. These records were also assigned to another study, of T cells expressing NK-cell markers.

Sequencing was carried out using PBMCs. The receptors shown here come from a woman under 30 in good health.

The chain joins TRBV7-3 to TRBJ2-7, with 9 bases matching TRBD1. The CDR3 sequence is 12 residues long. Germline loops: CDR1 SGHTA, CDR2 FQGTGA. Unmatched junction bases numbered 6, after V lost 10 bases and J lost 5 bases. Here the CDR3 DNA reads TGTGCCATTCCGGGACAGGGCGACGAGCAGTACTTC. This codes for CAIPGQGDEQYF.

This clonotype showed up just a few times. The chain uses TRBV7-6 and TRBJ2-7; D uncertain. The germline V gene encodes CDR1 SGHVS and CDR2 FNYEAQ. V was clipped by 3 bases and J by 4 bases, with 10 bases between them. The CDR3 spans 13 residues. CDR3 sequence (DNA): TGTGCCAGCAGCTTCAGGTTTTCGTACGAGCAGTACTTC. Its translation is CASSFRFSYEQYF.

As regards this clonotype: One end of the junction is discordant with germline, which a read error may explain. The chain links TRBV12-3 or TRBV12-4 to TRBJ1-1; 8 bases match TRBD1. The CDR3 spans 10 residues. CDR3 DNA sequence: TGTGCCAGCGGACAGGGTGGCACGTTTTTC. It is translated as CASGQGGTFF.

There are a few counts of this clonotype. J is TRBJ2-2 and V is TRBV5-1; D is perhaps TRBD1 (5 bases). Looked up from germline, CDR1 is SGHRS and CDR2 is YFSETQ. Between the trimmed V and J ends, which lost 1 base and 0 bases, there was a span of 10 bases. This CDR3 is 16 amino acids long. The DNA of the CDR3 is TGCGCCAGCAGCTTGCGCAGGGCCACGAACACCGGGGAGCTGTTTTTT. Amino acid sequence: CASSLRRATNTGELFF.

This rearrangement joins TRBV5-6 to TRBJ2-1; D tentatively fits TRBD1 or TRBD2 (5 bases each). Germline V gene lookup returns CDR1 SGHDT and CDR2 YYEEEE. V dropped 2 bases and J dropped 10 bases, with 10 bases sitting between them. This CDR3 comprises 12 residues. The CDR3 DNA reads as TGTGCCAGCAGCTTCGGGACGGGCGAGCAGTTCTTC. This codes for CASSFGTGEQFF.

This clonotype was observed a handful of times. V is TRBV29-1 and J is TRBJ1-1; TRBD1 is a possible D gene (5 bases). This CDR3 has 12 amino acids. V was cut by 7 bases and J by 5 bases, with 14 bases left in between. From germline, CDR1 is SQVTM and CDR2 ANQGSEA. The CDR3 DNA reads TGCAGCGCGGATGGTGGGGGAACTGAAGCTTTCTTT. As protein: CSADGGGTEAFF.

This clonotype was detected only a few times. The J gene is TRBJ2-1, the V gene TRBV9, with 9 bases identical to TRBD2. The CDR3 runs to 12 residues. Germline CDR1 reads SGDLS; CDR2 reads YYNGEE. V lost 4 bases and J lost 15; bases outside the gene matches: 8. The CDR3 reads CASSLVRGGLFF. The CDR3 DNA sequence: TGTGCCAGCAGCTTAGTGCGGGGGGGCCTGTTCTTC.

This clonotype showed up just a few times. The chain has TRBV6-2 or TRBV6-3 and TRBJ2-1, with D possibly TRBD1 on 5 matching bases. With 5 bases removed from V and 4 bases from J, the gap between germline ends came to 15 bases. Germline V gene sequence: CDR1 MNHEY, CDR2 SVGEGT. The CDR3 length is 15 residues. CDR3 in DNA: TGTGCCAGCAGTACCCCTGCCCAGGGATACAATGAGCAGTTCTTC. Its protein product is CASSTPAQGYNEQFF.

The V and J genes are TRBV5-1 and TRBJ2-3; D may match TRBD1 or TRBD2 (6 bases each). This CDR3 region has 15 residues. V was shortened by 0 bases and J by 4 bases, with 12 bases between the two germline ends. CDR1 and CDR2 (germline): SGHRS, YFSETQ. The CDR3 reads CASSLDGGPPDTQYF. CDR3 sequence (DNA): TGCGCCAGCAGCTTGGACGGGGGCCCCCCAGATACGCAGTATTTT. Complete variable domain (other parts from reference TRBV5-1 and TRBJ2-3): KAGVTQTPRYLIKTRGQQVTLSCSPISGHRSVSWYQQTPGQGLQFLFEYFSETQRNKGNFPGRFSGRQFSNSRSEMNVSTLELGDSALYLCASSLDGGPPDTQYFGPGTRLTVL.

This chain uses TRBV4-3 with TRBJ2-2; D gene uncertain. CDR3 length equals 15 residues. Germline CDR1 is LGHNA and CDR2 is YSLEER. V shed 4 bases and J shed 0 bases, with 9 bases lying between them. The CDR3 loop reads CASSRENSNTGELFF. In DNA form, the CDR3 reads TGCGCCAGCAGCCGAGAAAATTCGAACACCGGGGAGCTGTTTTTT.

This chain connects TRBV20-1 to TRBJ2-3, with TRBD2 matching over 7 bases. There are 11 residues in the CDR3. The V segment lost 4 bases and the J segment 10 bases; nucleotides outside the gene matches: 5. The V gene's germline CDR1 is DFQATT and CDR2 SNEGSKA (reference sequence). The CDR3 region has the DNA TGCAGTGCTAAAAAGCGGGGTGCGCAGTATTTT. This gives the protein CSAKKRGAQYF.

This chain uses TRBV7-2 with TRBJ2-7; TRBD2 matches 8 bases. The CDR3 sequence is 15 residues long. Trimming removed 3 bases from V and 0 bases from J; junction bases left unmatched: 4. The germline V gene has CDR1 SGHTA and CDR2 FQGNSA. The CDR3 region is CASSLALAGSYEQYF. CDR3 sequence (DNA): TGTGCCAGCAGCTTGGCGCTAGCGGGCTCCTACGAGCAGTACTTC.

In this sample, this clonotype turned up a few times. The chain recombines TRBV15 with TRBJ2-3; TRBD2 aligns across 14 bases. This CDR3 comprises 18 residues. The trim removed 0 bases at V and 6 bases at J, leaving 8 bases unmatched. Germline V gene sequence: CDR1 LNHNV, CDR2 YYDKDF (reference sequence). The CDR3 here is CATSRDRGTSGRMDTQYF. The CDR3 DNA is TGTGCCACCAGCAGAGATCGTGGGACTAGCGGGAGAATGGATACGCAGTATTTT.

In this sample, this clonotype turned up a few times. The CDR3 is CASSFGEKKFF. In DNA, the CDR3 is TGTGCCAGCAGCTTTGGGGAAAAGAAGTTCTTC. The V gene is TRBV5-6, the J gene TRBJ2-1; no definite D call. This CDR3 spans 11 amino acids. Germline assignment: CDR1 SGHDT and CDR2 YYEEEE. The germline V and J ends were trimmed by 2 bases and 14 bases, with 11 bases remaining between them.

This clonotype has just a few counts. The rearrangement links TRBV27 to TRBJ2-7, with TRBD1 matching over 8 bases. Per the germline V gene, CDR1 is MNHEY and CDR2 is SMNVEV (reference sequence). CDR3 size: 14 residues. The trim removed 5 bases at V and 2 bases at J, leaving 5 bases unmatched. CDR3 sequence (DNA): TGTGCCAGCAGTATCAGGGGGCCTCCCTACGAGCAGTACTTC. Protein product: CASSIRGPPYEQYF.

The V gene is TRBV5-1, the J gene TRBJ2-2; D may be TRBD2 (5 bases). The germline V gene encodes CDR1 SGHRS and CDR2 YFSETQ. There are 15 residues in the CDR3. Trimming shortened V by 0 bases and J by 7 bases, and 13 bases separated the two germline ends. The CDR3 DNA reads as TGCGCCAGCAGCTTGGTCTTTATGAGGGACGGGGAGCTGTTTTTT. Residues: CASSLVFMRDGELFF.

The table lists this clonotype with a few counts. The rearrangement joins TRBV20-1 to TRBJ1-2; tentative D call: TRBD1 (5 bases). Germline values: CDR1 DFQATT, CDR2 SNEGSKA (reference sequence). The CDR3 spans 13 residues. Deletions cut 6 bases from V and 4 bases from J, with 15 bases between. The CDR3 sequence: CSAQDGGGYGYTF. The DNA for the CDR3 is TGCAGTGCCCAAGATGGGGGGGGCTATGGCTACACCTTC.

This clonotype was counted only a few times. CDR3 DNA sequence: TGCGCCAGCAGCCAGTCATCAGGGGTAACTGAAGCTTTCTTT. Translation: CASSQSSGVTEAFF. The rearrangement joins TRBV4-3 to TRBJ1-1; the D gene is possibly TRBD1 (6 bases). V lost 3 bases and J lost 5, with 13 bases in between. The CDR3 sequence is 14 residues long. Germline V lookup: CDR1 LGHNA, CDR2 YSLEER.

In its sample, this clonotype was seen once. The V call is TRBV19, the J call TRBJ2-1, with D hard to call. Between the trimmed V and J ends, which lost 3 bases and 0 bases, there was a span of 6 bases. Looked up from germline, CDR1 is LNHDA and CDR2 is SQIVND (reference sequence). The CDR3 consists of 14 residues. The DNA of the CDR3 is TGTGCCAGTAGTATTAGGCTCTCCTACAATGAGCAGTTCTTC. Translating gives CASSIRLSYNEQFF. Variable domain in full (rest from reference TRBV19 and TRBJ2-1): DGGITQSPKYLFRKEGQNVTLSCEQNLNHDAMYWYRQDPGQGLRLIYYSQIVNDFQKGDIAEGYSVSREKKESFPLTVTSAQKNPTAFYLCASSIRLSYNEQFFGPGTRLTVL.

The chain joins TRBV5-1 to TRBJ2-3; 9 bases are shared with TRBD2. The CDR3 length is 16 residues. Germline-derived CDR1 and CDR2 are SGHRS and YFSETQ. With 2 bases clipped from V and 0 bases from J, the junction kept 4 bases outside the gene matches. CDR3 nucleotide sequence: TGCGCCAGCAGCTTTAGCGGGAGAGGGAGCACAGATACGCAGTATTTT. Protein: CASSFSGRGSTDTQYF.

This clonotype has at least ten counts. The chain joins TRBV6-5 to TRBJ1-1; no clear D gene. This CDR3 comprises 14 residues. Trimming took 4 bases from V and 1 from J, leaving 10 bases between them. Germline lookup yields CDR1 MNHEY and CDR2 SVGAGI. DNA of the CDR3: TGTGCCAGCAGTTTGGAGGCGAGGAACACTGAAGCTTTCTTT. This gives the protein CASSLEARNTEAFF.

This clonotype appeared a few times. The rearrangement links TRBV29-1 to TRBJ2-7, with 7 bases matching TRBD1. The CDR3 extends over 13 amino acids. Germline V gives CDR1 SQVTM, CDR2 ANQGSEA. V was pared by 6 bases and J by 3 bases, with 8 bases of the junction left unmatched. The CDR3 nucleotides are TGCAGCGTCCGCCCGGACAGGAACTACGAGCAGTACTTC. It is translated as CSVRPDRNYEQYF.

This clonotype showed up just a few times. The V call is TRBV15, the J call TRBJ1-4; maybe TRBD1 (6 bases). Trimming removed 0 bases at V and 11 bases at J, with 16 bases between. The germline V gene has CDR1 LNHNV and CDR2 YYDKDF (reference sequence). The CDR3 sequence is 15 residues long. In nucleotides, the CDR3 is TGTGCCACCAGCAGAGATGCGGCGGGGGCGAGGAAACTGTTTTTT. Encoded protein: CATSRDAAGARKLFF.

Only a few counts were recorded for this clonotype. This sequence joins TRBV6-5 and TRBJ2-5, with 10 nucleotides matching TRBD1. Germline-derived CDR1 and CDR2 are MNHEY and SVGAGI. The V segment lost 4 bases and the J segment 5 bases; nucleotides outside the gene matches: 10. The CDR3 is 16 amino acids. CDR3 region: CASSFPPGQGFETQYF. The DNA for the CDR3 is TGTGCCAGCAGTTTTCCTCCGGGACAGGGGTTCGAGACCCAGTACTTC.

This clonotype was detected a few times. The chain employs TRBV7-8 and TRBJ2-7; 9 bases align to TRBD2. Per the germline V gene, CDR1 is SGHVS and CDR2 is FQNEAQ. The V and J ends lost 2 bases and 6 bases, in that order; junction bases with no gene match: 14. There are 17 residues in the CDR3. The CDR3 bases are TGTGCCAGCAGCTTATGGCGGAGATTAGCGGGGGCTACCGAGCAGTACTTC. It encodes CASSLWRRLAGATEQYF.

This clonotype was counted between two and nine times. The rearrangement links TRBV10-3 to TRBJ2-6, with TRBD1 as a possible D gene (6 bases). The CDR3 is 14 amino acids. Germline assignment: CDR1 ENHRY and CDR2 SYGVKD. Trimming cost V 6 bases and J 1 base, with 7 bases left between them. The CDR3 sequence: CAIRDSSGANVLTF. The CDR3 bases are TGTGCCATCAGGGACAGTTCTGGGGCCAACGTCCTGACTTTC.